The table lists the clone carrying this T cell receptor beta chain with a few counts. Its antigen is unknown. A J-beta primer mix and a sample-barcoded 5' primer were used in a second PCR of roughly 6 to 11 cycles. One entry per CDR3 protein, called by TCRdb with MiXCR from the 5' RACE reads. The repertoire holds over a million distinct CDR3 sequences, with roughly 40% as singletons. The data originate from a study of blood T cells in healthy people across ages. CDR3 length: 14 residues. Germline CDR1 is SGHTA and CDR2 is FQGTGA. V was shortened by 5 bases and J by 2 bases, with 10 bases between the two germline ends. The study's findings and limits: Leaving the PBMCs unsorted stopped any conclusive comparison of naive versus antigen-experienced cells. More naive CD4+ cells and higher diversity were found in long-lived than in aged donors.

This chain connects TRBV7-3 to TRBJ2-1, with D perhaps matching TRBD1 or TRBD2 (5 bases each). The sequence came from a woman aged 18-29 years in good health. The material sequenced was blood. This CDR3 reads CASSLRDPYNEQFF. In nucleotides, the CDR3 is TGTGCCAGCAGCCTCAGGGACCCCTACAATGAGCAGTTCTTC.